Following are 3 T cell receptor beta chains from one sample sequenced in a study of blood T cells in healthy people across ages. A second PCR, run for about 7 to 11 cycles, used a sample-barcoded 5' primer plus a J-beta primer mix. TCRdb processed the 5' RACE reads anew with MiXCR; each CDR3 protein has one entry. The sample shows about 400,000 distinct CDR3 sequences, roughly half of them seen only once. The sequenced material came from blood. The receptors originated from a man between 60 and 75 years old in good health.

This clonotype was seen just once. The V gene is TRBV7-3, the J gene TRBJ1-6, with 10 bases lining up with TRBD1. The germline gives CDR1 SGHTA, CDR2 FQGTGA. The J segment lost 10 bases and the V segment lost 5 bases, leaving 8 bases of the junction unmatched. There are 15 residues in the CDR3. CDR3 DNA: TGTGCCAGCAGCACCGACAGGGGGCGAGGCTCACCCCTCCACTTT. Translating gives CASSTDRGRGSPLHF.

This clonotype was found a few times. V is TRBV14 and J is TRBJ2-7; no definite D call. With the DNA end fitting TRBJ2-5 better, the J assignment may be wrong. The CDR3 runs to 13 residues. CDR1 is SGHDN, CDR2 FVKESK, per germline. Here the CDR3 DNA reads TGTGCCAGCAGCCAAGCGGTCGGGGAGACCCAGTACTTC. Its protein is CASSQAVGETQYF.

The rearrangement links TRBV6-2 or TRBV6-3 to TRBJ2-3; perhaps TRBD2 as D (5 bases). Deletions cut 10 bases from V and 0 bases from J, with 26 bases between. CDR1 and CDR2 (germline): MNHEY, SVGEGT. CDR3 length: 18 residues. CDR3 loop: CATNSRTAPRTSTDTQYF. The CDR3 DNA reads TGTGCCACCAACTCCAGGACGGCCCCGAGGACTAGCACAGATACGCAGTATTTT.